Below, 6 T cell receptor beta chains from the same sample are listed, as sequenced in a study of identical twins. TCRdb reprocessed the 5' RACE reads with MiXCR, giving one entry per CDR3 protein. The profile shows 400,000 to 550,000 distinct CDR3 sequences, less than 25% of them singletons. This sample also appeared in a second study, on T cells expressing NK-cell markers.

Sample: CD4+ T cells sorted from blood. Receptors were obtained from a woman between 18 and 29 years old in good health.

The chain couples TRBV20-1 to TRBJ1-5; the match to TRBD1 covers 8 bases. V gave up 3 bases and J gave up 6 bases; unmatched junction bases: 4. This CDR3 comprises 13 residues. CDR1 is DFQATT and CDR2 is SNEGSKA in the germline V gene (reference sequence). The CDR3, as DNA: TGCAGTGCTAGGACAGGGGTGGTTCAGCCCCAGCATTTT. As protein: CSARTGVVQPQHF.

This chain links TRBV12-3 or TRBV12-4 with TRBJ1-1; TRBD1 matches 7 bases. The trim removed 2 bases at V and 4 bases at J, leaving 13 bases unmatched. This CDR3 is 17 amino acids long. The CDR3 loop is CASSLPRQGGAVTEAFF. The CDR3 DNA reads TGTGCCAGCAGTTTACCCCGGCAGGGGGGCGCCGTCACTGAAGCTTTCTTT.

This chain connects TRBV5-5 to TRBJ2-1; the D gene is possibly TRBD1 (6 bases). V lost 4 bases, J lost 10 bases, and 21 bases lay in between. Germline values: CDR1 SGHKS, CDR2 YYEKEE (reference sequence). CDR3 length: 15 residues. The CDR3 here is CASSLLGGPVSEQFF. In DNA, the CDR3 is TGTGCCAGCAGCCTCCTTGGGGGCCCAGTTTCGGAGCAGTTCTTC.

This sequence joins TRBV5-1 and TRBJ2-1; the match to TRBD2 covers 7 bases. Per germline, CDR1 SGHRS and CDR2 YFSETQ. V was clipped by 4 bases and J by 9 bases; unmatched bases: 7. This CDR3 is 13 amino acids long. This chain's CDR3 is CASSPRGEGEQFF. The CDR3 nucleotides are TGCGCCAGCAGCCCACGGGGGGAGGGTGAGCAGTTCTTC. Full variable domain (outside the CDR3, taken from reference TRBV5-1 and TRBJ2-1): KAGVTQTPRYLIKTRGQQVTLSCSPISGHRSVSWYQQTPGQGLQFLFEYFSETQRNKGNFPGRFSGRQFSNSRSEMNVSTLELGDSALYLCASSPRGEGEQFFGPGTRLTVL.

This chain connects TRBV5-1 to TRBJ1-1, with D perhaps TRBD1 (5 bases). Trimming took off 5 bases at V and 4 bases at J, with 21 bases between the two ends. Looked up from germline, CDR1 is SGHRS and CDR2 is YFSETQ. CDR3 length: 16 residues. In nucleotides, the CDR3 is TGCGCCAGCAGATCTTCCGGGACTGGATGGGGCACTGAAGCTTTCTTT. Its protein is CASRSSGTGWGTEAFF. Variable domain in full (rest from reference TRBV5-1 and TRBJ1-1): KAGVTQTPRYLIKTRGQQVTLSCSPISGHRSVSWYQQTPGQGLQFLFEYFSETQRNKGNFPGRFSGRQFSNSRSEMNVSTLELGDSALYLCASRSSGTGWGTEAFFGQGTRLTVV.

There are a few counts of this clonotype. The chain couples TRBV7-2 to TRBJ2-7, with TRBD2 as a possible D gene (6 bases). Germline loops: CDR1 SGHTA, CDR2 FQGNSA. CDR3 size: 15 residues. Trimming cost V 0 bases and J 4 bases, with 13 bases left between them. CDR3 nucleotides: TGTGCCAGCAGCTTAGCATCCAGCGGGCAATACGAGCAGTACTTC. Its translation: CASSLASSGQYEQYF.